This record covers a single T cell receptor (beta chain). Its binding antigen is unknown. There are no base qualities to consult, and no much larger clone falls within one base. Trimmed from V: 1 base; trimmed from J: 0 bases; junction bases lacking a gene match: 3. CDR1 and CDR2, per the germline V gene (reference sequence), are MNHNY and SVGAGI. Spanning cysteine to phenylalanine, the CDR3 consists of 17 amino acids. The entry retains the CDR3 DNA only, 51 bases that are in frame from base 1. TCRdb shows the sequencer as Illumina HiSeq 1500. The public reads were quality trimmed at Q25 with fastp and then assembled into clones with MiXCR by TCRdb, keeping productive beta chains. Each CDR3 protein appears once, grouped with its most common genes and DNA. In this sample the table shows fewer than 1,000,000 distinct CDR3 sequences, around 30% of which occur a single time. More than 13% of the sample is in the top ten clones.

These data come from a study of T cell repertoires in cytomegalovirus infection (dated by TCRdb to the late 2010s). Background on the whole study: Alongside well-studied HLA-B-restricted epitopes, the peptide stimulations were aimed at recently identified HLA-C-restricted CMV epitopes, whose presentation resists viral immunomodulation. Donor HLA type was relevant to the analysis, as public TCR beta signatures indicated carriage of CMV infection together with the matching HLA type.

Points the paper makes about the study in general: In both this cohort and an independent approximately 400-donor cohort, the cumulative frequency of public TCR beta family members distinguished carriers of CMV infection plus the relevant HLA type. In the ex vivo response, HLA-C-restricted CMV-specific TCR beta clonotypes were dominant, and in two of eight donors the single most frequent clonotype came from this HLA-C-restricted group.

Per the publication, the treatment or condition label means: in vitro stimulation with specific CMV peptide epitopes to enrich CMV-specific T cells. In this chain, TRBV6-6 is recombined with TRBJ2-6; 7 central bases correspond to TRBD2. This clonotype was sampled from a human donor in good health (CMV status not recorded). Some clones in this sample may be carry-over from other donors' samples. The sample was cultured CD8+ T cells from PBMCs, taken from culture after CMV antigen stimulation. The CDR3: CASSYFAGDSGANVLTF. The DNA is TGTGCCAGCAGTTACTTTGCGGGGGACTCTGGGGCCAACGTCCTGACTTTC.